This T cell receptor (beta chain) originates from a study of T cell responses to AZD1222 COVID-19 vaccine. Across the study: It was second doses at about 4 or about 12 weeks that were pooled. Study outcomes and limitations: All repertoire sampling was performed exclusively after the peak T cell response. Reportedly, close to half of spike-specific TCRs are directed against unmutated variant regions.

Repertoires were generated with immunoSEQ multiplex PCR, while TCRdb's copy carries only in-frame clones and drops some. The data show about 150,000 clones, more than 85% seen once. CDR1 is LNHDA and CDR2 is SQIVND in the germline V gene (reference sequence). The CDR3 has 16 residues. Trimming removed 5 bases at V and 0 bases at J, with 16 bases between. The table lists this clone with a count of one. Its antigen is not identified. Specimen: peripheral blood, collected on day 0 of AZD1222 vaccination. The chain combines TRBV19 with TRBJ2-5; no definite D call. The receptor comes from an adult in good health. The CDR3 sequence is CASSSGQTRYQETQYF. For the CDR3, the DNA is TGTGCCAGTAGTTCTGGGCAGACGCGATACCAAGAGACCCAGTACTTC.